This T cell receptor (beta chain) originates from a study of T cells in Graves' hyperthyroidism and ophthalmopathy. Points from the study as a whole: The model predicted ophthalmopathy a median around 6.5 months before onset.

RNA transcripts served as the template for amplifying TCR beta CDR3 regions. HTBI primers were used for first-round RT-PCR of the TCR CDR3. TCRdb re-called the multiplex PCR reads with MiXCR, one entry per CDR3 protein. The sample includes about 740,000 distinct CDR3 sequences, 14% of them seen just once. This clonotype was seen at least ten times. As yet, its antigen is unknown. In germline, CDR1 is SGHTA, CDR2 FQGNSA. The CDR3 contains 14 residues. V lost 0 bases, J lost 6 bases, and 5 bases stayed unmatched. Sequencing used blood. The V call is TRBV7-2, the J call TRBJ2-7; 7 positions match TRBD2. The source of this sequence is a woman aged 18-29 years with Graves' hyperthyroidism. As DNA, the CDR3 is TGTGCCAGCAGCTTAGCAGGGACTATCTCCGAGCAGTACTTC. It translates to CASSLAGTISEQYF.